Listed here are 26 T cell receptor beta chains from one sample, sequenced in a study of shared clonotypes between healthy human individuals. Only in-frame clones appear in the TCRdb table, and some are missing; sequencing was by immunoSEQ multiplex PCR. The repertoire has approximately 350,000 clones, roughly 70% of them found once; the top ten carry 10%. Sequenced material: memory CD4+ T cells sorted from blood. This sample's subset: CD45RA-negative fraction. These receptor sequences come from a man aged 25-45 years in good health.

About this clone: A far larger clone is one base from this, pointing to a likely read error. The V gene is TRBV7-2, the J gene TRBJ2-5, with a weak D call TRBD1 (6 bases). Germline V gene lookup returns CDR1 SGHTA and CDR2 FQGNSA. The CDR3 is 15 residues long. CDR3 DNA: TGTGCCGGCAGCTTGCGACAGGCCCGCGAAGAGACCCAGTACTTC. It translates to CAGSLRQAREETQYF.

The table lists this clone with a few counts. V usage is TRBV5-1 and J usage is TRBJ1-1; the match to TRBD1 covers 8 bases. Germline V CDR1 and CDR2: SGHRS, YFSETQ. The CDR3 loop spans 13 amino acids. With 4 bases clipped from V and 7 bases from J, the junction kept 6 bases outside the gene matches. In DNA, the CDR3 is TGCGCCAGCAGCCTAGGGACAGGTCTTGAAGCTTTCTTT. Residues: CASSLGTGLEAFF. The whole variable domain, filled in from reference TRBV5-1 and TRBJ1-1, reads KAGVTQTPRYLIKTRGQQVTLSCSPISGHRSVSWYQQTPGQGLQFLFEYFSETQRNKGNFPGRFSGRQFSNSRSEMNVSTLELGDSALYLCASSLGTGLEAFFGQGTRLTVV.

The rearrangement links TRBV5-4 to TRBJ2-3, with a weak D call TRBD1 (5 bases). This CDR3 has 15 amino acids. Trimming took off 1 base at V and 1 base at J, with 10 bases between the two ends. CDR1 is SGHNT and CDR2 is YYREEE in the germline V gene (reference sequence). The CDR3 bases are TGTGCCAGCAGCTTGAAGTTAGGGGGCACAGATACGCAGTATTTT. Protein product: CASSLKLGGTDTQYF.

A word on this clone: One end of the junction varies from germline; a read error may be responsible. The gene calls are TRBV19 and TRBJ1-5; 7 bases map to TRBD1. This CDR3 spans 11 amino acids. Germline V gene data show CDR1 as LNHDA and CDR2 as SQIVND (reference sequence). This CDR3 reads CASSFDRVLLF. CDR3 in DNA: TGTGCCAGTAGTTTTGACAGGGTCCTTCTTTTT.

Note on this clone: The identical CDR3 is also encoded by other nucleotide sequences in the sample. The chain has TRBV18 and TRBJ2-6; TRBD1 is a possible D gene (6 bases). The germline V gene has CDR1 KGHSH and CDR2 LQKENI. The CDR3 extends over 16 amino acids. V was clipped by 2 bases and J by 0 bases, with 8 bases between them. CDR3 in DNA: TGTGCCAGCTCACCAAGGGACACCTCTGGGGCCAACGTCCTGACTTTC. This gives the protein CASSPRDTSGANVLTF.

The V call is TRBV7-9, the J call TRBJ2-7, with D possibly TRBD2 on 5 matching bases. Germline values: CDR1 SEHNR, CDR2 FQNEAQ (reference sequence). Trimming left V 6 bases short and J 3 bases short, with 21 bases between. This CDR3 has 16 amino acids. The CDR3 DNA reads TGTGCCAGCAGGCCTGCAAACAAGGGAGAGGTCTACGAGCAGTACTTC. Amino acid sequence: CASRPANKGEVYEQYF.

This clone was picked up a small number of times. The chain joins TRBV28 to TRBJ1-1; 7 positions match TRBD1. The V gene end was trimmed by 6 bases and the J gene end by 5 bases; junction bases not matched to a gene: 12. The CDR3 has 15 residues. The V gene's germline CDR1 is MDHEN and CDR2 SYDVKM. CDR3 DNA: TGTGCCAGCAGACCTCCACTGACAGGGAAAACTGAAGCTTTCTTT. It encodes CASRPPLTGKTEAFF. Filled out from reference TRBV28 and TRBJ1-1, the complete variable domain reads DVKVTQSSRYLVKRTGEKVFLECVQDMDHENMFWYRQDPGLGLRLIYFSYDVKMKEKGDIPEGYSVSREKKERFSLILESASTNQTSMYLCASRPPLTGKTEAFFGQGTRLTVV.

The chain carries TRBV12-5 and TRBJ2-1, with 8 positions matching TRBD2. After removal of 6 bases from V and 4 bases from J, the junction contained 14 bases not matched to a gene. Germline assignment: CDR1 LGHNT and CDR2 FRNRAP. The CDR3 is 17 residues long. In DNA, the CDR3 is TGTGCTAGTGGACTCGCTAGCGGGTCGGGCCGATACAATGAGCAGTTCTTC. Residues: CASGLASGSGRYNEQFF. Supplemented by reference TRBV12-5 and TRBJ2-1, the full variable domain reads DARVTQTPRHKVTEMGQEVTMRCQPILGHNTVFWYRQTMMQGLELLAYFRNRAPLDDSGMPKDRFSAEMPDATLATLKIQPSEPRDSAVYFCASGLASGSGRYNEQFFGPGTRLTVL.

Comments on this clone: Mismatch with germline at one junction end may stem from a read error. Additional DNA sequences in this sample encode the identical CDR3. The chain couples TRBV12-5 to TRBJ2-1; D may match TRBD1 or TRBD2 (5 bases each). Germline V gene lookup returns CDR1 LGHNT and CDR2 FRNRAP. The CDR3 is 16 amino acids. CDR3 sequence (DNA): TGTGCTAGTGGTCAAGTCGGACTGGGACCGTCCAATGAGCAATTCTTC. Protein sequence: CASGQVGLGPSNEQFF.

The chain recombines TRBV14 with TRBJ2-4, with D possibly matching TRBD1 (6 bases). Germline V CDR1 and CDR2: SGHDN, FVKESK. CDR3 size: 14 residues. The ends were cut back, 6 bases at V and 1 base at J, with 10 bases in the middle. The CDR3 nucleotides are TGTGCCAGCAGACAAACAGGGGCCAAAAACATTCAGTACTTC. The encoded protein is CASRQTGAKNIQYF.

The rearrangement uses TRBV14 and TRBJ2-2, with D tentatively TRBD2 (6 bases). In germline, CDR1 is SGHDN, CDR2 FVKESK. The CDR3 has 15 residues. The germline V and J ends were trimmed by 4 bases and 4 bases, with 13 bases remaining between them. CDR3 amino acids: CASSRMGAGTGELFF. Written as DNA, the CDR3 is TGTGCCAGCAGCCGGATGGGAGCGGGCACCGGGGAGCTGTTTTTT.

The gene calls are TRBV6-5 and TRBJ2-1; D uncertain. This CDR3 has 12 amino acids. CDR1 and CDR2 from the germline V gene are MNHEY and SVGAGI. V lost 11 bases and J 4 bases, leaving 12 bases between the germline ends. The CDR3 region has the DNA TGTGCCGCGTCGGGTGTTTACAATGAGCAGTTCTTC. It specifies CAASGVYNEQFF.

V is TRBV5-6 and J is TRBJ1-4, with D possibly being TRBD1 (6 bases). Trimming removed 6 bases at V and 7 bases at J, with 16 bases between. This CDR3 is built from 14 residues. Germline lookup yields CDR1 SGHDT and CDR2 YYEEEE. The CDR3 nucleotides read TGTGCCAGCACCTCCGGGACACCAGTTGAAAAACTGTTTTTT. It specifies CASTSGTPVEKLFF.

The V call is TRBV5-1, the J call TRBJ2-7, with D uncertain. From germline, CDR1 is SGHRS and CDR2 YFSETQ. The CDR3 spans 16 residues. Trimming left V 10 bases short and J 5 bases short, with 28 bases between. In nucleotides, the CDR3 is TGCGCCTGTCACCCCCCCCCAAAATCACGTTCCGACGAGCAGTACTTC. This codes for CACHPPPKSRSDEQYF.

This clone was recorded a few times. DNA for the CDR3: TGTGCCAGCAGCTTTGTCGGGGGAACCGGGGAGCTGTTTTTT. Its translation: CASSFVGGTGELFF. The chain joins TRBV7-8 to TRBJ2-2, with TRBD2 as a possible D gene (6 bases). The CDR3 totals 14 residues. Germline V gives CDR1 SGHVS, CDR2 FQNEAQ. V dropped 3 bases and J dropped 5 bases, with 10 bases sitting between them. Full variable domain (rest looked up from reference TRBV7-8 and TRBJ2-2): GAGVSQSPRYKVAKRGQDVALRCDPISGHVSLFWYQQALGQGPEFLTYFQNEAQLDKSGLPSDRFFAERPEGSVSTLKIQRTQQEDSAVYLCASSFVGGTGELFFGEGSRLTVL.

The chain combines TRBV18 with TRBJ2-3; D remains ambiguous. V gave up 1 base and J gave up 1 base, with 6 bases separating them. The CDR3 loop spans 14 amino acids. Germline V gene data show CDR1 as KGHSH and CDR2 as LQKENI. CDR3 residues: CASSPRDGTDTQYF. As DNA, the CDR3 is TGTGCCAGCTCACCACGTGACGGCACAGATACGCAGTATTTT.

This chain links TRBV28 with TRBJ2-7; 7 nucleotides line up with TRBD2. Germline assignment: CDR1 MDHEN and CDR2 SYDVKM. The CDR3 is 15 amino acids. Trimming at V came to 7 bases and at J to 3 bases, leaving 12 bases not matched to a gene. DNA for the CDR3: TGTGCCAGCACCGACAGCACTAGCGTCAACTACGAGCAGTACTTC. Protein: CASTDSTSVNYEQYF.

This clone was recorded once. The junction and the germline gene differ at one end; a read error may be behind it. This sample also contains other DNA sequences that code for the same CDR3. The chain couples TRBV5-1 to TRBJ2-3; D may be TRBD1 (8 bases). The germline CDR1 and CDR2 sequences are SGHRS and YFSETQ. CDR3 size: 16 residues. The CDR3 nucleotides read TGCGCCAGCACTATCACAGGGGGACTAAGCACGGATACGCAGTATTTT. Translated, it gives CASTITGGLSTDTQYF.

The V gene is TRBV5-1, the J gene TRBJ2-6; D remains ambiguous. Deletions cut 4 bases from V and 2 bases from J, with 7 bases between. The germline CDR1 and CDR2 sequences are SGHRS and YFSETQ. This CDR3 region has 14 residues. This CDR3 reads CASSVGTGANVLTF. The CDR3 DNA reads TGCGCCAGCAGCGTAGGAACTGGGGCCAACGTCCTGACTTTC.

This clone occurred a few times. The chain is built from TRBV4-2 and TRBJ1-1; perhaps TRBD1 as D (5 bases). CDR1 is LGHNA and CDR2 is YNFKEQ in the germline V gene. CDR3 size: 14 residues. The germline V and J ends were trimmed by 4 bases and 8 bases, with 17 bases remaining between them. The CDR3 sequence is CASSRYGGGSEAFF. The DNA for the CDR3 is TGTGCCAGCAGCCGTTACGGGGGGGGATCCGAAGCTTTCTTT.

This clone has just one count. The chain recombines TRBV27 with TRBJ1-2, with D unclear. Trimming took off 8 bases at V and 3 bases at J, with 10 bases between the two ends. Germline assignment: CDR1 MNHEY and CDR2 SMNVEV (reference sequence). The CDR3 runs to 12 residues. This CDR3 reads CASGRFDYGYTF. The CDR3 coding sequence is TGTGCCAGCGGCAGGTTTGACTATGGCTACACCTTC.

V usage is TRBV6-1 and J usage is TRBJ2-7, with TRBD2 matching over 12 bases. The CDR3 loop spans 15 amino acids. The germline gives CDR1 MNHNS, CDR2 SASEGT. The V and J ends lost 6 bases and 2 bases, in that order; junction bases with no gene match: 5. CDR3 coding DNA: TGTGCCAGCAGGCTTACTAGCGGGGGGACCTACGAGCAGTACTTC. This codes for CASRLTSGGTYEQYF.

The chain employs TRBV27 and TRBJ2-7, with D perhaps matching TRBD1 (5 bases). The CDR3 has 14 residues. Germline CDR1 is MNHEY and CDR2 is SMNVEV (reference sequence). Trimming left V 8 bases short and J 0 bases short, with 14 bases between. This CDR3 is CASSPRTPSYEQYF. The CDR3 DNA is TGTGCCAGCTCCCCCCGGACACCCTCCTACGAGCAGTACTTC.

The V gene is TRBV7-2, the J gene TRBJ2-3; TRBD2 matches 7 bases. CDR1 and CDR2 (germline): SGHTA, FQGNSA. The CDR3 is 16 residues long. The trim removed 5 bases at V and 0 bases at J, leaving 8 bases unmatched. In DNA, the CDR3 is TGTGCCAGCAGCCTTGTAGCGGGCTCTAGCACAGATACGCAGTATTTT. It translates to CASSLVAGSSTDTQYF.

The chain employs TRBV2 and TRBJ2-5, with a tentative D call TRBD2 (6 bases). CDR3 length equals 13 residues. Trimming removed 8 bases at V and 5 bases at J, with 15 bases between. Germline V gene lookup returns CDR1 SNHLY and CDR2 FYNNEI. The CDR3 coding sequence is TGTGCCAGCCAAAGAGGACGGGGGGAGACCCAGTACTTC. It encodes CASQRGRGETQYF.

The chain links TRBV5-5 to TRBJ2-7, with D unclear. Between the trimmed V and J ends, which lost 0 bases and 2 bases, there was a span of 9 bases. Germline lookup yields CDR1 SGHKS and CDR2 YYEKEE (reference sequence). CDR3 length: 14 residues. CDR3 nucleotides: TGTGCCAGCAGCTTGGCACTCCCCCCCTACGAGCAGTACTTC. It specifies CASSLALPPYEQYF.